This paragraph covers one T cell receptor beta chain sequence. This clone was recorded only once. Its binding antigen is unknown. No quality values exist for individual bases; no much larger clone is one base distant. The CDR3 numbers 8 residues from cysteine through phenylalanine. CDR3 DNA is the only sequence kept; it has 24 bases, read in frame from the first base. The junction shows trimming of 7 bases on V and 6 bases on J, plus 2 bases between the germline ends. CDR1 and CDR2 (SQVTM, ANQGSEA) derive from the germline V gene. The sample belongs to a study of resident and recirculating memory T cells in vitiligo (dated by TCRdb to the late 2010s). Background for the entire study: For TCR beta sequencing, epidermis was obtained by shave biopsy from two lesional and two nonlesional sites, and PBMCs were also collected, from each of a few stable vitiligo patients. Samples were homogenized without cell sorting just before genomic DNA extraction with the Qiagen DNeasy Blood & Tissue Kit. The goal of the human TCR beta sequencing was to check whether lesional vitiligo skin contained specific clones that differed from the clones found in nonlesional skin and blood.

TCR beta chains were amplified from genomic DNA with the immunoSEQ hsTCRB kit. Sequencing of TCR beta libraries was performed on an Illumina MiSeq instrument by the immunoSEQ service. Per the authors' processing: Repertoire data were analyzed using the immunoSEQ Analyzer. TCRdb holds this immuneACCESS table with in-frame rearrangements only. Some clones are missing; in checked studies, unresolved V genes explain under half, and the rest has no known cause. For V, J and clone size, that table is used; D and trimming come from the DNA. This sample has 40,000 to 45,000 clones in its table, and 85% to 95% of those were observed once. More than 3.5% of the sample rests with the top ten. Stable vitiligo was defined as no change in lesions over the previous 6 months. To qualify as stable, patients additionally needed to show no confetti depigmentation, which is a clinical sign of active vitiligo. Any patient who had received treatment in the previous three months was excluded. Ficoll density gradient centrifugation was used to isolate PBMCs from heparinized blood, after which the PBMCs were flash-frozen.

Here is what the overall study found, with its caveats: TCR sequences were not found to be conserved across biopsy sites or patients, suggesting that different lesions are infiltrated by different T cell clones, a pattern described as private specificity. Overlap and correlation analysis showed no significant repertoire overlap between biopsies except for each lesion with itself, even within a single patient. Clonality was not the same from one vitiligo lesion to another, and no unique dominant TCR clone turned up. Mechanistic studies in the future are needed to assess how much the detected T cell clones and the human Trm pools versus Tcm pools each contribute.

What was sequenced was blood. Recombination joined TRBV29-1 with TRBJ2-3; a confident D gene designation cannot be given. This sequence was found in a male donor with vitiligo. The sequenced DNA: TGCAGCGCGGATACGCAGTATTTT. Its protein is CSADTQYF.